The next 24 T cell receptor beta chains were all read from a single sample in a study of molecular identifiers for immune sequencing clone quantification. TCRdb re-derived calls from the PCR reads in MiXCR, one entry per CDR3 protein. The data show about 640,000 distinct CDR3 sequences, nearly 20% seen once. The sample comprised naive CD8+ T cells from blood, with Jurkat cell RNA spiked in. Sample subset: FACS-sorted CD8+CD4-CCR7+CD45RA+ naive T cells. Source of these receptors: a human donor in good health. Some libraries in this study had Jurkat cell RNA spiked in.

The table lists this clonotype with many counts. The V call is TRBV11-2, the J call TRBJ2-7, with 7 bases aligning to TRBD1. From germline, CDR1 is SGHAT and CDR2 FQNNGV. The CDR3 consists of 15 residues. The junction had 8 bases not matched to a gene; V was cut back by 1 base and J by 5 bases. The CDR3 sequence is CASSLAGRGLDEQYF. CDR3 coding DNA: TGTGCCAGCAGCTTAGCGGGAAGGGGGCTGGACGAGCAGTACTTC. The full variable domain, its missing parts supplied by reference TRBV11-2 and TRBJ2-7, is EAGVAQSPRYKIIEKRQSVAFWCNPISGHATLYWYQQILGQGPKLLIQFQNNGVVDDSQLPKDRFSAERLKGVDSTLKIQPAKLEDSAVYLCASSLAGRGLDEQYFGPGTRLTVT.

As for this clonotype: A much larger clone lies a single base off, so this may be a read error. This chain links TRBV5-1 with TRBJ2-5, with a possible D match to TRBD2 (7 bases). Germline V lookup: CDR1 SGHRS, CDR2 YFSETQ. CDR3 length equals 16 residues. V lost 3 bases, J lost 4 bases, and 19 bases lay in between. CDR3 sequence reads: CASSSGDILARETQYF. The CDR3 DNA reads as TGCGCCAGCAGCTCCGGGGACATACTAGCGAGAGAGACCCAGTACTTC. Complete variable domain (other parts from reference TRBV5-1 and TRBJ2-5): KAGVTQTPRYLIKTRGQQVTLSCSPISGHRSVSWYQQTPGQGLQFLFEYFSETQRNKGNFPGRFSGRQFSNSRSEMNVSTLELGDSALYLCASSSGDILARETQYFGPGTRLLVL.

Turning to this clonotype: Given a much more abundant clone one base away, this may be a read error. The chain has TRBV2 and TRBJ2-1; 14 bases are a match to TRBD2. CDR1 is SNHLY and CDR2 is FYNNEI in the germline V gene. V shed 6 bases and J 0 bases; nucleotides not matched to a gene: 13. The CDR3 consists of 20 residues. DNA of the CDR3: TGTGCCAGCAGGGGCCCGGGACTAGCGGGAGAGTTGAGCTCCTACAATGAGCAGTTCTTC. Amino acid sequence: CASRGPGLAGELSSYNEQFF.

This clonotype was picked up many times. The chain is built from TRBV6-2 or TRBV6-3 and TRBJ2-3; TRBD1 matches at 9 bases. The CDR3 runs 15 residues. Germline V gene data show CDR1 as MNHEY and CDR2 as SVGEGT. Trimming took 8 bases from V and 3 from J; bases not matched to a gene: 9. The CDR3 coding sequence is TGTGCCAGCCGTTTGCGGGACAGGGCGACAGATACGCAGTATTTT. Translated: CASRLRDRATDTQYF.

This clonotype was seen repeatedly, ten times or more. In DNA, the CDR3 is TGTGCCAGCAGCTTGGGGGCGCGGTCCTACAATGAGCAGTTCTTC. It encodes CASSLGARSYNEQFF. The chain uses TRBV11-2 and TRBJ2-1, with D maybe TRBD1 (6 bases). V shed 3 bases and J shed 1 base, with 10 bases lying between them. The CDR3 loop spans 15 amino acids. Germline assignment: CDR1 SGHAT and CDR2 FQNNGV. Variable domain in full (rest from reference TRBV11-2 and TRBJ2-1): EAGVAQSPRYKIIEKRQSVAFWCNPISGHATLYWYQQILGQGPKLLIQFQNNGVVDDSQLPKDRFSAERLKGVDSTLKIQPAKLEDSAVYLCASSLGARSYNEQFFGPGTRLTVL.

There are many counts of this clonotype. V and J are TRBV12-3 or TRBV12-4 and TRBJ1-1, with 8 bases lining up with TRBD1. V lost 8 bases, J lost 8 bases, and 4 bases stayed unmatched. This CDR3 has 11 residues. CDR3 nucleotide sequence: TGTGCCAGCGGACAGGGAAGAGAAGCTTTCTTT. Translation gives CASGQGREAFF.

The sample holds a few counts of this clonotype. One end of the junction does not line up with germline, which may come from a read error. The chain recombines TRBV6-5 with TRBJ2-1; 7 bases align to TRBD2. The CDR3 loop spans 15 amino acids. Germline V gives CDR1 MNHEY, CDR2 SVGAGI. The chain's CDR3 is CASSGGGSSCNEQFF. CDR3 sequence (DNA): TGTGCCAGCAGTGGGGGGGGTAGCTCCTGCAATGAGCAGTTCTTC.

As concerns this clonotype: This may be a read error, as it is one base from a much larger clone. The gene calls are TRBV6-6 and TRBJ1-1, with D perhaps matching TRBD1 (6 bases). The CDR3 covers 15 residues. Germline lookup yields CDR1 MNHNY and CDR2 SVGAGI (reference sequence). The V end was cut by 2 bases, the J end by 6 bases, with 16 bases between. CDR3 amino acids: CASSYGVGADAEAFF. CDR3 DNA: TGTGCCAGCAGTTACGGTGTGGGGGCTGACGCTGAAGCTTTCTTT.

This clonotype was counted at least ten times. This chain connects TRBV30 to TRBJ2-7; D remains unclear. CDR1 is GTSNPN, CDR2 SVGIG, per germline (reference sequence). V lost 2 bases and J lost 0, with 8 bases in between. The CDR3 totals 13 residues. The CDR3 region is CAWSPGYSYEQYF. CDR3 bases: TGTGCCTGGAGTCCGGGTTACTCCTACGAGCAGTACTTC.

This clonotype has a handful of counts. The rearrangement uses TRBV11-2 and TRBJ2-7; 8 nucleotides line up with TRBD1. The germline CDR1 and CDR2 sequences are SGHAT and FQNNGV. V was pared by 1 base and J by 2 bases, with 4 bases of the junction left unmatched. The CDR3 sequence is 15 residues long. The CDR3 DNA reads as TGTGCCAGCAGCTTAGGGACAGGGAACCCCTACGAGCAGTACTTC. It specifies CASSLGTGNPYEQYF.

To note about this clonotype: A read error is possible here, since a much larger clone lies one base away. This rearrangement joins TRBV5-6 to TRBJ1-1; D gene uncertain. Germline CDR1 is SGHDT and CDR2 is YYEEEE. The CDR3 spans 12 residues. The CDR3 bases are TGTGCCAGCAGCTTTAGTTACACTGGAGCTTTCTTT. This encodes CASSFSYTGAFF.

As DNA, the CDR3 is TGTGCCAGCAGTGAATTTGGCAAACAGAACACTGAAGCTTTCTTT. This translates into CASSEFGKQNTEAFF. J is TRBJ1-1 and V is TRBV25-1; D unresolved. Germline CDR1 reads MGHDK; CDR2 reads SYGVNS. The V gene lost 1 base and the J gene lost 1 base, with 10 bases spanning the gap. The CDR3 is 15 amino acids.

The rearrangement links TRBV29-1 to TRBJ2-7; 9 nucleotides line up with TRBD1. The junction had 4 bases not matched to a gene; V was cut back by 6 bases and J by 4 bases. From germline, CDR1 is SQVTM and CDR2 ANQGSEA. The CDR3 runs to 12 residues. DNA for the CDR3: TGCAGCGTCGGGACAGGGCGATACGAGCAGTACTTC. Amino acids: CSVGTGRYEQYF.

This clonotype was observed at least ten times. This chain joins TRBV21-1 and TRBJ2-7; the table's D gene call, TRBD1, was not cross checked with the DNA. TRBV21-1 is tagged as a pseudogene. This CDR3 is 14 amino acids long. The CDR3 sequence: CASSPGRDSYEQYF. The CDR3 DNA is TGTGCCAGCAGCCCGGGGCGGGACTCCTACGAGCAGTACTTC.

This clonotype was detected many times. The chain is built from TRBV4-1 and TRBJ2-5, with 10 bases matching TRBD1. This CDR3 spans 17 amino acids. The germline V gene encodes CDR1 MGHRA and CDR2 YSYEKL. V lost 0 bases and J lost 5; bases outside the gene matches: 9. The CDR3 spells CASSQEQPGTGAETQYF. For the CDR3, the DNA is TGCGCCAGCAGCCAAGAACAACCCGGGACAGGGGCCGAGACCCAGTACTTC.

About this clonotype: A much bigger clone sits one base away, suggesting this may be a read error. The V and J genes are TRBV29-1 and TRBJ1-4; D remains unclear. The CDR3 is 12 amino acids. Trimming took 5 bases from V and 8 from J, leaving 12 bases between them. Germline CDR1 SQVTM, CDR2 ANQGSEA. For the CDR3, the DNA is TGCAGCGTTCGAGCTCCCGGAGAAAAACTGTTTTTT. It encodes CSVRAPGEKLFF.

In this sample, this clonotype turned up many times. The J gene is TRBJ1-1, the V gene TRBV29-1; tentatively, D is TRBD1 (6 bases). Germline values: CDR1 SQVTM, CDR2 ANQGSEA. V lost 6 bases and J 3 bases, leaving 17 bases between the germline ends. This CDR3 contains 14 residues. CDR3 protein: CSVQGLGGYTEAFF. The CDR3 DNA follows: TGCAGCGTGCAGGGCCTTGGGGGCTACACTGAAGCTTTCTTT.

This clonotype has at least ten counts. The CDR3 sequence is CSVEGQESYEQYF. CDR3 bases: TGCAGTGTAGAAGGTCAGGAGAGCTACGAGCAGTACTTC. The rearrangement joins TRBV20-1 to TRBJ2-7, with unresolved D. Between the trimmed V and J ends, which lost 7 bases and 3 bases, there was a span of 16 bases. CDR1 and CDR2 (germline): DFQATT, SNEGSKA (reference sequence). The CDR3 extends over 13 amino acids.

The sample holds many counts of this clonotype. The chain carries TRBV11-2 and TRBJ2-7; 9 bases map to TRBD2. V was clipped by 5 bases and J by 2 bases; unmatched bases: 10. The CDR3 runs to 16 residues. The V gene's germline CDR1 is SGHAT and CDR2 FQNNGV. CDR3 sequence: CASSLVAGAPAYEQYF. CDR3 nucleotides: TGTGCCAGCAGCCTCGTAGCGGGGGCACCTGCCTACGAGCAGTACTTC.

The CDR3 is CASSSQDGGREQYF. In DNA, the CDR3 is TGTGCCAGCAGCTCCCAGGACGGGGGGCGCGAGCAGTACTTC. V is TRBV7-9 and J is TRBJ2-7, with D perhaps matching TRBD2 (7 bases). The CDR3 loop spans 14 amino acids. Germline values: CDR1 SEHNR, CDR2 FQNEAQ (reference sequence). V dropped 4 bases and J dropped 6 bases, with 16 bases sitting between them.

This clonotype occurred many times. V gene TRBV30 combines with J gene TRBJ2-3; 10 bases are a match to TRBD2. Trimming at V came to 4 bases and at J to 3 bases, leaving 7 bases not matched to a gene. Per germline, CDR1 GTSNPN and CDR2 SVGIG (reference sequence). The CDR3 sequence is 15 residues long. The CDR3 DNA follows: TGTGCCTGGACCTGGAGCGGGGGGGCAACAGATACGCAGTATTTT. Protein sequence: CAWTWSGGATDTQYF.

This clonotype has only a few counts. The chain combines TRBV12-3 or TRBV12-4 with TRBJ1-2; D is possibly TRBD1 (6 bases). The germline V and J ends were trimmed by 4 bases and 6 bases, with 12 bases remaining between them. CDR3 length equals 13 residues. The CDR3 spells CASSSAGENGYTF. The CDR3 DNA follows: TGTGCCAGCAGTTCCGCAGGGGAAAATGGCTACACCTTC.

This clonotype has a count of ten or more. This chain connects TRBV9 to TRBJ2-3; a possible D gene is TRBD2 (6 bases). The CDR3 extends over 17 amino acids. Trimming pared 4 bases from V and 2 bases from J, leaving 20 bases between. CDR1 SGDLS and CDR2 YYNGEE come from the germline V gene. The CDR3, as DNA: TGTGCCAGCAGCCCCCGCCTCCTAGCGAGTCTCACAGATACGCAGTATTTT. Translated, it gives CASSPRLLASLTDTQYF.

The sample holds many counts of this clonotype. The V call is TRBV12-3 or TRBV12-4, the J call TRBJ2-1, with TRBD1 identical over 12 bases. The CDR3 spans 12 residues. V dropped 7 bases and J dropped 13; count of bases not matched to a gene: 5. The chain's CDR3 is CASTAGQGAQFF. The CDR3, as DNA: TGTGCCAGCACCGCGGGACAGGGGGCTCAGTTCTTC.